This entry lists 7 T cell receptor beta chains sequenced from one sample in a study of T cell repertoires in cytomegalovirus infection. TCRdb called the reads again in MiXCR, with one record for every CDR3 protein. Altogether over 150,000 distinct CDR3 sequences are present, about 18% being singletons, with the ten largest covering around 27%. Sequenced material: CD8+ T cells from PBMCs. These receptor sequences come from a human donor in good health (CMV status not recorded). Some clones in this sample may be carry-over from other donors' samples.

The rearrangement uses TRBV6-5 and TRBJ1-1, with a tentative D call TRBD1 (5 bases). Germline-derived CDR1 and CDR2 are MNHEY and SVGAGI. The CDR3 is 14 amino acids. V was cut by 2 bases and J by 2 bases, with 9 bases left in between. As DNA, the CDR3 is TGTGCCAGCAGTTACGGGACGACTAACACTGAAGCTTTCTTT. Translated, it gives CASSYGTTNTEAFF.

This clonotype was observed at least ten times. This sequence joins TRBV7-2 and TRBJ2-1; 11 nucleotides line up with TRBD2. This CDR3 has 16 amino acids. V shed 6 bases, J shed 9 bases, and the junction held 13 bases outside the gene matches. Germline V CDR1 and CDR2: SGHTA, FQGNSA. The CDR3 spells CASRGLAAEPGSEQFF. DNA of the CDR3: TGTGCCAGCAGGGGACTAGCGGCCGAGCCGGGTAGTGAGCAGTTCTTC.

CDR3 region: CASATGIGNTIYF. CDR3 coding DNA: TGTGCCAGCGCTACGGGTATAGGAAACACCATATATTTT. The V gene is TRBV6-1, the J gene TRBJ1-3; no clear D. Looked up from germline, CDR1 is MNHNS and CDR2 is SASEGT. The CDR3 length is 13 residues. The V and J ends lost 8 bases and 4 bases respectively, with 12 bases between them.

The chain links TRBV29-1 to TRBJ2-7; TRBD2 matches 7 bases. Germline trimming cut 7 bases from V and 0 bases from J; bases unmatched to any gene: 6. The germline V gene encodes CDR1 SQVTM and CDR2 ANQGSEA. The CDR3 contains 13 residues. The CDR3: CSAVAGNSYEQYF. CDR3 nucleotides: TGCAGCGCCGTAGCGGGTAACTCCTACGAGCAGTACTTC.

On this clonotype: The CDR3 ends on some other residue instead of the conserved phenylalanine or tryptophan, so this is likely a read error. The V and J genes are TRBV7-2 and TRBJ2-6, with TRBD1 as a possible D gene (6 bases). The germline CDR1 and CDR2 sequences are SGHTA and FQGNSA. CDR3 size: 14 residues. This CDR3 reads CASYTGRGAKVLTL. As DNA, the CDR3 is TGTGCCAGCTACACAGGGAGAGGGGCCAAAGTCCTGACTTTG.

The rearrangement joins TRBV29-1 to TRBJ1-2; 8 positions agree with TRBD1. The germline gives CDR1 SQVTM, CDR2 ANQGSEA. The V and J ends lost 8 bases and 3 bases, in that order; junction bases with no gene match: 11. CDR3 length equals 14 residues. Here the CDR3 DNA reads TGCAGCATATTCCAGGGGGCGCCCCACTATGGCTACACCTTC. As protein: CSIFQGAPHYGYTF.

The rearrangement links TRBV7-6 to TRBJ2-3; 16 nucleotides agree with TRBD2. V trimming: 6 bases; J trimming: 9 bases; junction bases outside the gene matches: 9. CDR3 length: 16 residues. CDR1 SGHVS and CDR2 FNYEAQ come from the germline V gene. The CDR3 DNA reads TGTGCCAGCAGACAAGGGACTAGCGGGGGGGCCGGAACGCAGTATTTT. The encoded protein is CASRQGTSGGAGTQYF.